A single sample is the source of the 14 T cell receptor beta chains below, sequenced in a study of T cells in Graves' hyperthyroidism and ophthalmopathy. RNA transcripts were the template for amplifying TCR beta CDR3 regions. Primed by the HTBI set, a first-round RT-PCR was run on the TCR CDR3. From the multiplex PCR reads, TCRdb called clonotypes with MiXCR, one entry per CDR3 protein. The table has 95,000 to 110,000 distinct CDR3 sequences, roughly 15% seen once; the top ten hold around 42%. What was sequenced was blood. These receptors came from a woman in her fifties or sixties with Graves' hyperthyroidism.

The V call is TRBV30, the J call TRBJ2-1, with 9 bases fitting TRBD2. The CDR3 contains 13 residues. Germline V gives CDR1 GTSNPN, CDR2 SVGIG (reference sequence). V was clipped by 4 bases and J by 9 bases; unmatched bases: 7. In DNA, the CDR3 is TGTGCCTGGATGCGGGAGGGCCAAAGTGAGCAGTTCTTC. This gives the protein CAWMREGQSEQFF.

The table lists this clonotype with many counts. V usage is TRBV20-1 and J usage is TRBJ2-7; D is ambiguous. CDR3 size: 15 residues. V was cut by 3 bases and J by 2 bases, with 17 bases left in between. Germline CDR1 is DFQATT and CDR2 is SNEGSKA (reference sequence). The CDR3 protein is CSASPAGDPPYEQYF. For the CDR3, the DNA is TGCAGTGCTAGCCCCGCCGGAGACCCACCCTACGAGCAGTACTTC.

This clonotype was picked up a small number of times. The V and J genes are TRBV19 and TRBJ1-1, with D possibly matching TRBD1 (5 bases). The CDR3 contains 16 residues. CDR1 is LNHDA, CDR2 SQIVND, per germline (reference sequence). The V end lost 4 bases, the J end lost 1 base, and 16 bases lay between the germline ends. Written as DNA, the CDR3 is TGTGCCAGTAGTAACGGCAGGGATGGGTGGAACACTGAAGCTTTCTTT. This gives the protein CASSNGRDGWNTEAFF.

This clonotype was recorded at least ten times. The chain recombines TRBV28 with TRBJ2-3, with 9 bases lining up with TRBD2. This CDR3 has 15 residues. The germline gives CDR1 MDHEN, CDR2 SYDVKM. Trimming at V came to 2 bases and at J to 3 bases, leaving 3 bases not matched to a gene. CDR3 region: CASSLKGLATDTQYF. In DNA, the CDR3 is TGTGCCAGCAGTTTAAAAGGACTAGCGACAGATACGCAGTATTTT. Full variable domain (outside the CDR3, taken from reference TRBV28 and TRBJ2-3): DVKVTQSSRYLVKRTGEKVFLECVQDMDHENMFWYRQDPGLGLRLIYFSYDVKMKEKGDIPEGYSVSREKKERFSLILESASTNQTSMYLCASSLKGLATDTQYFGPGTRLTVL.

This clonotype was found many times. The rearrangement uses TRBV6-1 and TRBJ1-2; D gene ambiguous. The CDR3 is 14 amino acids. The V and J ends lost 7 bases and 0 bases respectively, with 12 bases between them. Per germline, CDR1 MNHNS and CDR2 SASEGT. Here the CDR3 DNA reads TGTGCCAGCAACCAGATGACGGCTAACTATGGCTACACCTTC. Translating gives CASNQMTANYGYTF.

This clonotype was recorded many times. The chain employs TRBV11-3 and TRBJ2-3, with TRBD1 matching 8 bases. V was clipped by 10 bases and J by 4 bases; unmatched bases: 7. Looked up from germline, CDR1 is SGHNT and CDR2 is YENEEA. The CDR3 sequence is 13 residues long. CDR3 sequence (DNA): TGTGCCAACGGACAGGGAAGGGCAGATACGCAGTATTTT. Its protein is CANGQGRADTQYF. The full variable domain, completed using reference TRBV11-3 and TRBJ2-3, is EAGVVQSPRYKIIEKKQPVAFWCNPISGHNTLYWYLQNLGQGPELLIRYENEEAVDDSQLPKDRFSAERLKGVDSTLKIQPAELGDSAVYLCANGQGRADTQYFGPGTRLTVL.

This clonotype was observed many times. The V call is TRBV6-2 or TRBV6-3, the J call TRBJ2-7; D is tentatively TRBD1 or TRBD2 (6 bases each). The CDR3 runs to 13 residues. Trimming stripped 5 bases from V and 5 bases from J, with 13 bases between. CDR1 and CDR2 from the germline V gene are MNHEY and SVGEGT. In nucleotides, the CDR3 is TGTGCCAGCAGTCCCTCGGGGGCACACGAGCAGTACGTC. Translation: CASSPSGAHEQYV.

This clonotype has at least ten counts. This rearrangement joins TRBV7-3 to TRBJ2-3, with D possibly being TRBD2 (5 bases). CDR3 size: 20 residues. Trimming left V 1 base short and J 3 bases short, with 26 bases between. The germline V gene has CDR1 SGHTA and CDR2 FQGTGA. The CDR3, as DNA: TGTGCCAGCAGCTTAAATCCCCCCTTAGGAGCGGAGTCAACTACAGATACGCAGTATTTT. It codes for CASSLNPPLGAESTTDTQYF. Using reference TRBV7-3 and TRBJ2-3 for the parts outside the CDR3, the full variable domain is GAGVSQTPSNKVTEKGKYVELRCDPISGHTALYWYRQSLGQGPEFLIYFQGTGAADDSGLPNDRFFAVRPEGSVSTLKIQRTERGDSAVYLCASSLNPPLGAESTTDTQYFGPGTRLTVL.

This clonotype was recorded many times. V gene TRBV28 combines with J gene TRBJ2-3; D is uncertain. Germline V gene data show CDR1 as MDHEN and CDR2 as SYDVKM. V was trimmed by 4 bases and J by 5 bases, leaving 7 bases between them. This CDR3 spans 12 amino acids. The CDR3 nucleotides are TGTGCCAGCAGTTCCGGCCGAGATACGCAGTATTTT. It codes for CASSSGRDTQYF.

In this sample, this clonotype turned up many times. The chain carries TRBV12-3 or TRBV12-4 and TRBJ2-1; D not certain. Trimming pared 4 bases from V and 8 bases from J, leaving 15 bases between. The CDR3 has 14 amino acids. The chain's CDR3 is CASSSRLKRDEQFF. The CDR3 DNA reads TGTGCCAGCAGTTCCCGACTCAAGCGCGATGAGCAGTTCTTC.

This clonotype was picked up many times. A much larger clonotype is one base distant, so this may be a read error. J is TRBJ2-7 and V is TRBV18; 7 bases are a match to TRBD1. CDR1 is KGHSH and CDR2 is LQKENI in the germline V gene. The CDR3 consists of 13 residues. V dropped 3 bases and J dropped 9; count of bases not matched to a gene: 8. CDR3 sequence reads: CASSPDRERGQYV. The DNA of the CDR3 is TGTGCCAGCTCACCCGACAGGGAGAGAGGGCAGTACGTC.

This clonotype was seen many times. CDR3 sequence reads: CAWSRGRGGELFF. The CDR3, as DNA: TGTGCCTGGAGTAGGGGGCGCGGCGGGGAGCTGTTTTTT. The chain recombines TRBV30 with TRBJ2-2; 7 bases align to TRBD1. V trimming: 2 bases; J trimming: 7 bases; junction bases outside the gene matches: 4. The CDR3 contains 13 residues. The germline CDR1 and CDR2 sequences are GTSNPN and SVGIG (reference sequence). The whole variable domain, filled in from reference TRBV30 and TRBJ2-2, reads SQTIHQWPATLVQPVGSPLSLECTVEGTSNPNLYWYRQAAGRGLQLLFYSVGIGQISSEVPQNLSASRPQDRQFILSSKKLLLSDSGFYLCAWSRGRGGELFFGEGSRLTVL.

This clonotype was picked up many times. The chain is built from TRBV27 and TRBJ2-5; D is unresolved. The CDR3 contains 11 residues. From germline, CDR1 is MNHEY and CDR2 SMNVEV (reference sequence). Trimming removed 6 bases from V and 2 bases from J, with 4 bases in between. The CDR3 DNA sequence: TGTGCCAGCAGGGAACAAGAGACCCAGTACTTC. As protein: CASREQETQYF.

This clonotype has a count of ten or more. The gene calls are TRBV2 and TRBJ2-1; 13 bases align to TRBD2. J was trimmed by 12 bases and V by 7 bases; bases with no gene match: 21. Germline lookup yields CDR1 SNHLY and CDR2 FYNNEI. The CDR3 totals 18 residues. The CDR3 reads CASTQRLAGGGFRKGQFF. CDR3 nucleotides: TGTGCCAGCACCCAACGACTAGCGGGAGGAGGTTTTCGGAAGGGGCAGTTCTTC.